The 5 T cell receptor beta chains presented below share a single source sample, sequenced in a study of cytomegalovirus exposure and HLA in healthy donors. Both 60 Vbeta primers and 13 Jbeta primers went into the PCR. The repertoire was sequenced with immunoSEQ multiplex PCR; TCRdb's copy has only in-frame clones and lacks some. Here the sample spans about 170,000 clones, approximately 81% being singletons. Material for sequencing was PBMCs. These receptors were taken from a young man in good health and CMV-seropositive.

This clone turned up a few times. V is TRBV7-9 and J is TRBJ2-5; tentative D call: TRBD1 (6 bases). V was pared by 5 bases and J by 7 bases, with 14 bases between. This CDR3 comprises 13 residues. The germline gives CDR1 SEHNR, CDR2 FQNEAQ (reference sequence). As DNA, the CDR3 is TGTGCCAGCAGCCAGGACAGACATTCGACCCAGTACTTC. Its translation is CASSQDRHSTQYF.

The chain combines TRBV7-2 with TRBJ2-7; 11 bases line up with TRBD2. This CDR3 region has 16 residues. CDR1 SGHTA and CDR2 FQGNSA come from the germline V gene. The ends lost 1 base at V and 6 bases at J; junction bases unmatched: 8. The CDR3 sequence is CASSLGIALAGGEQYF. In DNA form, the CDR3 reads TGTGCCAGCAGCTTAGGGATTGCGCTAGCGGGAGGCGAGCAGTACTTC.

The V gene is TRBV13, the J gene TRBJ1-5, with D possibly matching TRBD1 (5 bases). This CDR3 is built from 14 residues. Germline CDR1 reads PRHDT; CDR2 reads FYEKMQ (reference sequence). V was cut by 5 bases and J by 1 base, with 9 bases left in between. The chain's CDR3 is CASSKRGSNQPQHF. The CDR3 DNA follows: TGTGCCAGCAGCAAGCGGGGGAGCAATCAGCCCCAGCATTTT.

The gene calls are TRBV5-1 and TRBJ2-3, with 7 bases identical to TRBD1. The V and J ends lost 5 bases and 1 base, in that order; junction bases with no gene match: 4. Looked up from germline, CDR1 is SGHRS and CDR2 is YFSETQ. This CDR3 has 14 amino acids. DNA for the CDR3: TGCGCCAGCAGGGGTGGACAGGGCACAGATACGCAGTATTTT. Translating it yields CASRGGQGTDTQYF.

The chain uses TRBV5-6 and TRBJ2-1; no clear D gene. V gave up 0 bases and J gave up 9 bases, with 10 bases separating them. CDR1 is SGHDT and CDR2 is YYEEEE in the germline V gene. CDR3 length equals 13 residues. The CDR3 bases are TGTGCCAGCAGCTTGGATACTACGGTTGAGCAGTTCTTC. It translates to CASSLDTTVEQFF.